This entry lists 5 T cell receptor beta chains sequenced from one sample in a study of cytomegalovirus exposure and HLA in healthy donors. PCR used 60 Vbeta primers and 13 Jbeta primers. TCRdb keeps only in-frame clones here, not all; method: immunoSEQ multiplex PCR. The sample records some 200,000 clones, roughly 72% being singletons. The sequenced material came from PBMCs. These receptor sequences come from a woman between 25 and 40 years old in good health and CMV-seropositive.

There are a few counts of this clone. This chain links TRBV11-2 with TRBJ2-6; TRBD1 matches 9 bases. The CDR3 runs 19 residues. CDR1 and CDR2 from the germline V gene are SGHAT and FQNNGV. The J segment lost 0 bases and the V segment lost 5 bases, leaving 11 bases of the junction unmatched. CDR3 sequence: CASSRRGDRDSSGANVLTF. As DNA, the CDR3 is TGTGCCAGCAGCCGAAGAGGGGACAGGGATTCCTCTGGGGCCAACGTCCTGACTTTC.

V gene TRBV27 combines with J gene TRBJ1-2; 7 bases line up with TRBD1. With V trimmed by 5 bases and J by 8 bases, 11 bases remained unmatched. Germline values: CDR1 MNHEY, CDR2 SMNVEV (reference sequence). The CDR3 totals 14 residues. CDR3: CASSNPGTVRGYTF. The CDR3 DNA is TGTGCCAGCAGTAATCCTGGGACAGTGCGGGGCTACACCTTC.

The rearrangement links TRBV6-5 to TRBJ2-7, with D possibly being TRBD1 (5 bases). The germline V and J ends were trimmed by 2 bases and 5 bases, with 10 bases remaining between them. Looked up from germline, CDR1 is MNHEY and CDR2 is SVGAGI. This CDR3 contains 13 residues. CDR3 loop: CASSYIGVHEQYF. The CDR3 nucleotides are TGTGCCAGCAGTTACATAGGGGTTCACGAGCAGTACTTC.

This rearrangement joins TRBV7-2 to TRBJ1-2; D unclear. Germline V CDR1 and CDR2: SGHTA, FQGNSA. The CDR3 extends over 13 amino acids. Trimming removed 2 bases from V and 4 bases from J, with 8 bases in between. Here the CDR3 reads CASSLISGYGYTF. The CDR3 region has the DNA TGTGCCAGCAGCTTAATATCCGGCTATGGCTACACCTTC.

This chain joins TRBV18 and TRBJ1-1; 7 positions agree with TRBD1. The CDR3 runs to 14 residues. Germline V gives CDR1 KGHSH, CDR2 LQKENI. V shed 0 bases and J 8 bases; nucleotides not matched to a gene: 6. CDR3 loop: CASSPPGQSEEAFF. Written as DNA, the CDR3 is TGTGCCAGCTCACCACCGGGACAGTCTGAAGAAGCTTTCTTT.